This TCR beta chain is drawn from a study of cytomegalovirus exposure and HLA in healthy donors. Broader study findings: Investigators reported fewer than 200 TCR beta chains as tied to cytomegalovirus. Across donors, most TCRs were seen rarely, yet some public ones were widespread.

The donors were members of the validation cohort comprising approximately 120 subjects, separate from the roughly 670-subject first cohort. Profiling relied on immunoSEQ multiplex PCR, and the TCRdb table lists in-frame clones only, not all of them. The data contain under 70,000 clones, 75% to 90% of them singletons. As to this clone: Its specificity is not known.

The CDR3 totals 18 residues. Trimming removed 0 bases from V and 0 bases from J; junction bases left unmatched: 3. Germline V gene lookup returns CDR1 LGHNA and CDR2 YNFKEQ. The chain is built from TRBV4-2 and TRBJ2-2; 11 positions match TRBD2. This TCR was recovered from a woman under 30 in good health and CMV-seronegative. The sequenced sample was PBMCs. The CDR3 region is CASSQDPSGGPNTGELFF. The CDR3 DNA sequence: TGTGCCAGCAGCCAAGATCCTAGCGGGGGGCCGAACACCGGGGAGCTGTTTTTT.